A selection of T cell receptor beta chains follows, all from one sample in a study of cytomegalovirus exposure and HLA in healthy donors. The table came from immunoSEQ multiplex PCR; TCRdb's copy has only in-frame clones and leaves some out. The data hold approximately 170,000 clones, with 80% observed a single time. Material: PBMCs. The source is a man aged 18 to 30 in good health and CMV-seropositive. CDR3s include the opening cysteine and the closing phenylalanine or tryptophan. Each record gives: V gene, D gene, J gene, CDR3 length, clone size, CDR3 protein, CDR3 DNA. The D gene is left open where the match is weak. Expanded clones get a size class; other rows say once, few or many, or leave the size out.

v_call: TRBV28; d_call: TRBD1; j_call: TRBJ1-2; cdr3_length: 15; clone_size: few; cdr3_aa: CASSSQGAGNYGYTF; cdr3_nt: TGTGCCAGCAGTTCACAGGGGGCCGGGAACTATGGCTACACCTTC
v_call: TRBV7-2; d_call: .; j_call: TRBJ1-3; cdr3_length: 15; clone_size: .; cdr3_aa: CASSRDGGSGNTIYF; cdr3_nt: TGTGCCAGCAGCCGGGATGGCGGCTCTGGAAACACCATATATTTT
v_call: TRBV5-1; d_call: TRBD2; j_call: TRBJ2-2; cdr3_length: 15; clone_size: .; cdr3_aa: CASSFGGAYTGELFF; cdr3_nt: TGCGCCAGCAGCTTCGGGGGGGCCTACACCGGGGAGCTGTTTTTT
v_call: TRBV2; d_call: TRBD1; j_call: TRBJ1-3; cdr3_length: 17; clone_size: .; cdr3_aa: CASSRTGSNISGNTIYF; cdr3_nt: TGTGCCAGCTCTAGGACAGGGAGCAACATCTCTGGAAACACCATATATTTT
v_call: TRBV27; d_call: TRBD1; j_call: TRBJ1-1; cdr3_length: 17; clone_size: .; cdr3_aa: CASSLSQQGAYSTEAFF; cdr3_nt: TGTGCCAGCAGTTTATCCCAACAGGGGGCATATAGCACTGAAGCTTTCTTT
v_call: TRBV19; d_call: TRBD2; j_call: TRBJ2-1; cdr3_length: 16; clone_size: .; cdr3_aa: CASSGTSGGGYNEQFF; cdr3_nt: TGTGCCAGTAGTGGGACTAGTGGGGGGGGCTACAATGAGCAGTTCTTC
v_call: TRBV9; d_call: .; j_call: TRBJ2-6; cdr3_length: 14; clone_size: .; cdr3_aa: CASSVSSGANVLTF; cdr3_nt: TGTGCCAGCAGCGTCAGCTCTGGGGCCAACGTCCTGACTTTC
v_call: TRBV2; d_call: .; j_call: TRBJ2-1; cdr3_length: 15; clone_size: few; cdr3_aa: CASSVTSGGYNEQFF; cdr3_nt: TGTGCCAGCAGTGTGACTAGTGGGGGATACAATGAGCAGTTCTTC
v_call: TRBV19; d_call: .; j_call: TRBJ2-7; cdr3_length: 14; clone_size: .; cdr3_aa: CASSIGGIPYEQYF; cdr3_nt: TGTGCCAGTAGTATAGGCGGGATCCCGTACGAGCAGTACTTC
v_call: TRBV7-6; d_call: TRBD1; j_call: TRBJ1-5; cdr3_length: 16; clone_size: .; cdr3_aa: CASSPGTGQDNQPQHF; cdr3_nt: TGTGCCAGCAGCCCGGGGACAGGCCAAGATAATCAGCCCCAGCATTTT